This T cell receptor (beta chain) was sequenced for a study of CD8 T cells in Susac syndrome. The study's findings and limits: The study's TCR sequencing and HLA analysis drew on a certain number of individuals. That number was acknowledged as relatively small. Across the total CD8+ repertoires, some 16 Susac-specific public clones were found. The CD8+ TEMRA repertoires yielded 5 or 6 such clones.

Reverse transcription used about 0.5 to 1 ug RNA and random hexamers. TCR beta CDR3 was amplified by immunoSEQ multiplex PCR. This amplification extended across 54 Vbeta and 13 Jbeta segments. TCRdb itself ran the immunoSEQ multiplex PCR reads through MiXCR, one entry per CDR3 protein. The data show 75,000 to 100,000 distinct CDR3 sequences, approximately 93% seen once. Negative isolation was used for CD8+ and CD4+ T cells and FACS enrichment for TEMRA cells. Worth noting for this clonotype: Its antigen is not identified.

This CDR3 contains 15 residues. Germline V gene data show CDR1 as LGHDT and CDR2 as YNNKEL (reference sequence). The junction had 7 bases not matched to a gene; V was cut back by 8 bases and J by 6 bases. V gene TRBV3-1 combines with J gene TRBJ2-2, with TRBD2 identical over 12 bases. This TCR came from a human donor with Susac syndrome. Sequenced material: CD8+ T cells from PBMCs. The chain's CDR3 is CASCLTSGGAGELFF. The CDR3 region has the DNA TGTGCCAGCTGCTTGACTAGCGGGGGTGCCGGGGAGCTGTTTTTT. Filled out from reference TRBV3-1 and TRBJ2-2, the complete variable domain reads DTAVSQTPKYLVTQMGNDKSIKCEQNLGHDTMYWYKQDSKKFLKIMFSYNNKELIINETVPNRFSPKSPDKAHLNLHINSLELGDSAVYFCASCLTSGGAGELFFGEGSRLTVL.